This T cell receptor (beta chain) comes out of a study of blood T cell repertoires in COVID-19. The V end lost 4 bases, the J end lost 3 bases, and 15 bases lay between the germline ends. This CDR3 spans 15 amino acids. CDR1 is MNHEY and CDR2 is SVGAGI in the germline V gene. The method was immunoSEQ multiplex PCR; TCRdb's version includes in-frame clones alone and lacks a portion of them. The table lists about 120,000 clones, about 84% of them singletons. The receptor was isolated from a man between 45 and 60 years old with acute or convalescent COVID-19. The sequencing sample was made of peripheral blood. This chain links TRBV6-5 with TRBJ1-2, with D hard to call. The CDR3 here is CASSSLSAGDYGYTF. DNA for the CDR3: TGTGCCAGCAGTTCCCTCTCGGCAGGCGACTATGGCTACACCTTC.